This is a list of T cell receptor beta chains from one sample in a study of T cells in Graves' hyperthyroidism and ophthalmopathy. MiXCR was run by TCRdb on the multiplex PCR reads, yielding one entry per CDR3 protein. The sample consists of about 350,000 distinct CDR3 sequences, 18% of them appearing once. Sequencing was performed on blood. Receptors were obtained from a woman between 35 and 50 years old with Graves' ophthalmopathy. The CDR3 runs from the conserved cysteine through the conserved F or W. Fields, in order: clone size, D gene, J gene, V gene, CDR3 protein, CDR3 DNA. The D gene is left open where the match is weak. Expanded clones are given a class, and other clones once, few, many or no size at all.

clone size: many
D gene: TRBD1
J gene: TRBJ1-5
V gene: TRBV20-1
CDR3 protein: CSSGSGTGNQPQHF
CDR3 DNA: TGCAGTTCGGGATCTGGGACAGGGAATCAGCCCCAGCATTTT

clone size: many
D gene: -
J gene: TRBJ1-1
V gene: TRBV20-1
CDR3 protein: CSATENTEAFF
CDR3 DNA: TGCAGTGCTACAGAGAACACTGAAGCTTTCTTT

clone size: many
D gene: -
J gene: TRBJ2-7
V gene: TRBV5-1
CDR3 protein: CASSLGRLPGPYEQYF
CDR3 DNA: TGCGCCAGCAGCTTGGGGCGGCTCCCAGGGCCCTACGAGCAGTACTTC

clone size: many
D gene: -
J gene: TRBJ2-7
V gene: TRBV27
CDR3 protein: CASSRYGGGSSYEQYF
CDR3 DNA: TGTGCCAGCAGTCGATACGGGGGCGGTAGCTCCTACGAGCAGTACTTC

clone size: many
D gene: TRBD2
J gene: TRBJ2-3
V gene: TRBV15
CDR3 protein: CATSATSGSADTQYF
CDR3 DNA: TGTGCCACCAGCGCCACTAGCGGGAGCGCAGATACGCAGTATTTT

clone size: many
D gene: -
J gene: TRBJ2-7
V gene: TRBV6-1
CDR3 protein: CASSEAISYEQYF
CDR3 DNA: TGTGCCAGCAGTGAAGCTATAAGCTACGAGCAGTACTTC

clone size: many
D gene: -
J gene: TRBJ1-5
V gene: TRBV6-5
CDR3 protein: CASSRDSNQPQHF
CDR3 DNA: TGTGCCAGCAGCAGGGATAGCAATCAGCCCCAGCATTTT

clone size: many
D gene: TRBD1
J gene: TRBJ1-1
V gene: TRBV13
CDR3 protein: CASSELQGVVTTGHMNTEAFF
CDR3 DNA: TGTGCCAGCAGCGAACTACAGGGGGTTGTTACCACTGGCCACATGAACACTGAAGCTTTCTTT

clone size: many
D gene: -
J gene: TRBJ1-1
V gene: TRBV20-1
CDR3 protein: CSAHRDTEAFF
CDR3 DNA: TGCAGTGCCCACAGGGACACTGAAGCTTTCTTT

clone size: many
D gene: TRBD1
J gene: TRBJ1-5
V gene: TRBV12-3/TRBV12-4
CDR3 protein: CASSYGTGGNQPQHF
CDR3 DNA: TGTGCCAGCAGCTATGGGACAGGAGGTAATCAGCCCCAGCATTTT

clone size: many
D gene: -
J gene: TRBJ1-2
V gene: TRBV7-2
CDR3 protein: CASSPVTDYGYTF
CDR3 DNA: TGTGCCAGCAGCCCAGTAACAGACTATGGCTACACCTTC

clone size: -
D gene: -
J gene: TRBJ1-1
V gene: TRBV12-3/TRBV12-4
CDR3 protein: CASSRGKLNTEAFF
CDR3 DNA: TGTGCCAGCAGCCGGGGCAAGTTGAACACTGAAGCTTTCTTT

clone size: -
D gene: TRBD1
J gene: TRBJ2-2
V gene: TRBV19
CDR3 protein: CASRAGGFTGELFF
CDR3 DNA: TGTGCCAGTAGGGCAGGGGGATTCACCGGGGAGCTGTTTTTT

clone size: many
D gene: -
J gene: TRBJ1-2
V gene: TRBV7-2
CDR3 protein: CASSLRVTYGYTF
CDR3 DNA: TGTGCCAGCAGCTTACGGGTGACATATGGCTACACCTTC